The 10 T cell receptor beta chains reported below all come from one sample, sequenced in a study of T-cell reconstitution after alpha-beta-depleted transplantation in children. It was with unique molecular identifiers that the TCRbeta library was prepared. In TCRdb, the PCR reads were re-called with MiXCR into one record per CDR3 protein. The sample shows around 100,000 distinct CDR3 sequences, about 6.8% of them seen only once. The material sequenced was PBMCs, taken before TCRalphabeta/CD19-depleted stem cell transplant. Source of these receptors: a boy aged 2-9 years with acute lymphoblastic leukemia, due to receive a stem cell transplant.

This sequence joins TRBV20-1 and TRBJ2-4, with TRBD1 as a possible D gene (6 bases). The CDR3 totals 13 residues. The germline V and J ends were trimmed by 3 bases and 4 bases, with 10 bases remaining between them. Germline assignment: CDR1 DFQATT and CDR2 SNEGSKA (reference sequence). CDR3 loop: CSAREDRKNIQYF. CDR3 bases: TGCAGTGCTAGGGAGGACAGAAAAAACATTCAGTACTTC.

The CDR3 DNA is TGTGCCAGCAGCTTGCCAGGCCCCTATGGCTACACCTTC. The encoded protein is CASSLPGPYGYTF. This chain joins TRBV7-9 and TRBJ1-2; no clear D gene. This CDR3 contains 13 residues. Per the germline V gene, CDR1 is SEHNR and CDR2 is FQNEAQ (reference sequence). The V end lost 3 bases, the J end lost 4 bases, and 9 bases lay between the germline ends.

This clonotype was seen at least ten times. The gene calls are TRBV5-1 and TRBJ2-1; D not certain. Trimming pared 0 bases from V and 6 bases from J, leaving 7 bases between. The CDR3 covers 13 residues. Germline CDR1 reads SGHRS; CDR2 reads YFSETQ. Here the CDR3 reads CASSLVGVNEQFF. The CDR3 bases are TGCGCCAGCAGCTTGGTTGGGGTCAATGAGCAGTTCTTC.

This clonotype was recorded at least ten times. V and J are TRBV7-2 and TRBJ2-3, with 10 nucleotides matching TRBD2. The CDR3 covers 13 residues. Germline loops: CDR1 SGHTA, CDR2 FQGNSA. J was trimmed by 3 bases and V by 8 bases; bases with no gene match: 2. As DNA, the CDR3 is TGTGCCAGCGAGCGGGGGGGAACAGATACGCAGTATTTT. This codes for CASERGGTDTQYF.

The chain recombines TRBV5-4 with TRBJ2-2, with D possibly TRBD2 on 6 matching bases. Germline loops: CDR1 SGHNT, CDR2 YYREEE (reference sequence). This CDR3 spans 14 amino acids. Trimming stripped 4 bases from V and 7 bases from J, with 14 bases between. In DNA, the CDR3 is TGTGCCAGCAGCCGGGAGTCAGAGATCGGGGAGCTGTTTTTT. This translates into CASSRESEIGELFF.

In this sample, this clonotype turned up many times. J is TRBJ1-1 and V is TRBV12-3 or TRBV12-4; TRBD1 might be the D (5 bases). This CDR3 has 14 amino acids. The ends were cut back, 3 bases at V and 3 bases at J, with 11 bases in the middle. CDR3 sequence (DNA): TGTGCCAGCAGTTTCCGGGGCCAGGACACTGAAGCTTTCTTT. Its protein product is CASSFRGQDTEAFF.

A note on this clonotype: This clone may be a read error of a much larger clone one base away. This is likely a read error, given that the CDR3 carries no conserved phenylalanine or tryptophan at its end. The V call is TRBV7-2, the J call TRBJ2-5; D not certain. The CDR3 covers 13 residues. Germline loops: CDR1 SGHTA, CDR2 FQGNSA. Trimming took 3 bases from V and 4 from J, leaving 9 bases between them. The CDR3 loop reads CASSFSDGETQYL. In DNA, the CDR3 is TGTGCCAGCAGCTTCTCAGACGGAGAGACCCAGTACCTC.

This rearrangement joins TRBV5-1 to TRBJ1-1; the D gene is possibly TRBD1 (6 bases). Germline values: CDR1 SGHRS, CDR2 YFSETQ. V dropped 4 bases and J dropped 1 base, with 14 bases sitting between them. There are 15 residues in the CDR3. DNA of the CDR3: TGCGCCAGCAGCGGCACGGCCAGGGGGAACACTGAAGCTTTCTTT. Encoded protein: CASSGTARGNTEAFF.

V gene TRBV5-1 combines with J gene TRBJ2-5; D is undetermined. Trimming shortened V by 5 bases and J by 0 bases, and 8 bases separated the two germline ends. This CDR3 spans 13 amino acids. Germline assignment: CDR1 SGHRS and CDR2 YFSETQ. The CDR3 region is CASSRHHQETQYF. The CDR3 DNA sequence: TGCGCCAGCAGTCGACACCACCAAGAGACCCAGTACTTC.

On this clonotype: A read error may account for a junction end that differs from germline. The chain employs TRBV2 and TRBJ2-1, with 12 bases identical to TRBD2. This CDR3 is built from 19 residues. From germline, CDR1 is SNHLY and CDR2 FYNNEI. The CDR3 protein is CTSSLGDRSSGGEGNEQFF. CDR3 in DNA: TGTACCAGCAGTTTGGGGGACAGGTCTAGCGGGGGGGAAGGCAATGAGCAGTTCTTC. The entire variable domain, with the rest obtained from reference TRBV2 and TRBJ2-1, is as follows: EPEVTQTPSHQVTQMGQEVILRCVPISNHLYFYWYRQILGQKVEFLVSFYNNEISEKSEIFDDQFSVERPDGSNFTLKIRSTKLEDSAMYFCTSSLGDRSSGGEGNEQFFGPGTRLTVL.